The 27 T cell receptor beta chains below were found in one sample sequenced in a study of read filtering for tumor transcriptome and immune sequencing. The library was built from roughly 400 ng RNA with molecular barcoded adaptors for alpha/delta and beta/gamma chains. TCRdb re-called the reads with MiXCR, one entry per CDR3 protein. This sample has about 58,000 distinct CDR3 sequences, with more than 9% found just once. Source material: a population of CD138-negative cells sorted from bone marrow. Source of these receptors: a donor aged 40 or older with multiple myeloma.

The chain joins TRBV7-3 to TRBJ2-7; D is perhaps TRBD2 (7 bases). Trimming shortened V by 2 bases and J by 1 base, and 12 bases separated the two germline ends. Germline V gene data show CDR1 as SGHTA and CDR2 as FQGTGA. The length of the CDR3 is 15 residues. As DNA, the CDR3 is TGTGCCAGCAGCTTAGACGGGGGGCAGTCCTACGAGCAGTACTTC. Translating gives CASSLDGGQSYEQYF.

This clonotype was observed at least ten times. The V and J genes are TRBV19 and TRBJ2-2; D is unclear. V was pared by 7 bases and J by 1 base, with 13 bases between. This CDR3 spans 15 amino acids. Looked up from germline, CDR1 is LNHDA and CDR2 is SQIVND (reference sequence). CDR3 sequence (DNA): TGTGCCAGTAAGGACCCAGGTCGGAACACCGGGGAGCTGTTTTTT. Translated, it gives CASKDPGRNTGELFF.

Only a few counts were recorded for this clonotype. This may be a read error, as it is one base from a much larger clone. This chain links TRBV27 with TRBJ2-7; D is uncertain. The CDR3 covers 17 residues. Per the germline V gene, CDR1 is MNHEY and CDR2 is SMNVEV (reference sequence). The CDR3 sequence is CASGFKSLKAKSYEQYF. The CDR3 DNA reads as TGTGCCAGCGGTTTCAAGAGCCTCAAAGCTAAGAGCTACGAGCAGTACTTC.

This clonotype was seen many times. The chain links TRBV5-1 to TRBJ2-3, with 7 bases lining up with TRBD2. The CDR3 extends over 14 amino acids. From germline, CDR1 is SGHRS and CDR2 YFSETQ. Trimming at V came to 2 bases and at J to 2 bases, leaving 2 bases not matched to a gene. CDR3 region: CASSLSGVTDTQYF. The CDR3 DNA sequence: TGCGCCAGCAGCTTAAGCGGGGTCACAGATACGCAGTATTTT. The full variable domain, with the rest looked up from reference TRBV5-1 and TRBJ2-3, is KAGVTQTPRYLIKTRGQQVTLSCSPISGHRSVSWYQQTPGQGLQFLFEYFSETQRNKGNFPGRFSGRQFSNSRSEMNVSTLELGDSALYLCASSLSGVTDTQYFGPGTRLTVL.

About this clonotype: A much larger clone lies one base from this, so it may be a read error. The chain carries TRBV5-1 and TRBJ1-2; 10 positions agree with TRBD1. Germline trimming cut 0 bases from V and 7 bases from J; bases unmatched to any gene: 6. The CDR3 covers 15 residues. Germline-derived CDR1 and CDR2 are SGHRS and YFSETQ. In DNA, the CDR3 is TGCGCCAGCAGCTTGGCCGGGACAGGGGCAAGTGGCTACACCTTC. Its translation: CASSLAGTGASGYTF.

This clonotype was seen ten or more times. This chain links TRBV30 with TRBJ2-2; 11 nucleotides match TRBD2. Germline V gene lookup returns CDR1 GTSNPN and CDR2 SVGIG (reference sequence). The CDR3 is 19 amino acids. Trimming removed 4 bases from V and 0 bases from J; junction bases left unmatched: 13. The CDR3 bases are TGTGCCTGGAATAAGCCTCGGACTAGCGGGTGGACGAACACCGGGGAGCTGTTTTTT. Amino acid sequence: CAWNKPRTSGWTNTGELFF.

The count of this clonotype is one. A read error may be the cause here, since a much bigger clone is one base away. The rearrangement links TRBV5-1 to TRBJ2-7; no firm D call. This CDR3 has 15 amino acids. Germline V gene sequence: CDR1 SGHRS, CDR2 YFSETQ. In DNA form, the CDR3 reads TGCGCCAGCAGCTTGTCGGAGTTGATAACCTACGAGCAGTGCTTC. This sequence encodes CASSLSELITYEQCF.

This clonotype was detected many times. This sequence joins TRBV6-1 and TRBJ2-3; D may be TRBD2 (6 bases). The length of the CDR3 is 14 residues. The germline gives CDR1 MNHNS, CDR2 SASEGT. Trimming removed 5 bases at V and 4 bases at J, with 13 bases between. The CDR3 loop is CASSLGSWADTQYF. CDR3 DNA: TGTGCCAGCAGTCTCGGGAGCTGGGCAGATACGCAGTATTTT.

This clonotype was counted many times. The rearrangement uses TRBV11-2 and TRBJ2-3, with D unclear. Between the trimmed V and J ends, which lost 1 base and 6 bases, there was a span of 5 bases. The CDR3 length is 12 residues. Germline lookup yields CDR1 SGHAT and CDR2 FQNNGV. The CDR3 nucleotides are TGTGCCAGCAGCTTAGCTGCGGATACGCAGTATTTT. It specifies CASSLAADTQYF.

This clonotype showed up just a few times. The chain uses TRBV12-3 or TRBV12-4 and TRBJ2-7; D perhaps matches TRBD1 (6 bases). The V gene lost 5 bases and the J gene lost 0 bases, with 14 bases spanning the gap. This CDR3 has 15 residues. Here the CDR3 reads CASSRGQPSSYEQYF. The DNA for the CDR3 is TGTGCCAGCAGTCGTGGACAGCCGAGCTCCTACGAGCAGTACTTC.

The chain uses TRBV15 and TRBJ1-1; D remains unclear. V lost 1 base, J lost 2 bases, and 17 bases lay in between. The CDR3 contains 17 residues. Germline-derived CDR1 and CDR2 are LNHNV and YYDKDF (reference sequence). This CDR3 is CATSRVTEAITNTEAFF. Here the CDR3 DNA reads TGTGCCACCAGCAGAGTGACCGAGGCCATAACTAACACTGAAGCTTTCTTT.

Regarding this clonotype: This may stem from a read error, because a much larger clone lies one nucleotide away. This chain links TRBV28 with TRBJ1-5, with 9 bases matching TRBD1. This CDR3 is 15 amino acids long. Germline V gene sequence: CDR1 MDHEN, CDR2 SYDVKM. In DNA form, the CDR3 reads TGTGCCAGCAGTAGAACGGACAGGGGAGGTCAGCCCCTGCATTTT. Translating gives CASSRTDRGGQPLHF.

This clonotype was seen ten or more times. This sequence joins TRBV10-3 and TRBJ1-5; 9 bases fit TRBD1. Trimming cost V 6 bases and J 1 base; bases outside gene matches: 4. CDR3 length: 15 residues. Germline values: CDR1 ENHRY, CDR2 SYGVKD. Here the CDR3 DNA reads TGTGCCATCAGAGAAGGACAGGGGAGCAATCAGCCCCAGCATTTT. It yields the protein CAIREGQGSNQPQHF.

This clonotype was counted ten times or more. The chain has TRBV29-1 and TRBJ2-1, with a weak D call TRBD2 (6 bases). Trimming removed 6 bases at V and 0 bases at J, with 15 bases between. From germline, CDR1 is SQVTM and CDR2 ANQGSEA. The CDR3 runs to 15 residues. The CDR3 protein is CSVATGVSSYNEQFF. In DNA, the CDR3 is TGCAGCGTCGCCACGGGGGTTAGCTCCTACAATGAGCAGTTCTTC.

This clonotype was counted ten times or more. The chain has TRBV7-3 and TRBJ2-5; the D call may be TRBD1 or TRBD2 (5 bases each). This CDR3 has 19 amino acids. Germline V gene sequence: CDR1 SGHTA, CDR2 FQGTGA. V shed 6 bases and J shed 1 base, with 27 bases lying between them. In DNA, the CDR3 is TGTGCCAGCAGGGCCCGGCACATAACGCCAGGGAGAAGCCAAGAGACCCAGTACTTC. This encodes CASRARHITPGRSQETQYF.

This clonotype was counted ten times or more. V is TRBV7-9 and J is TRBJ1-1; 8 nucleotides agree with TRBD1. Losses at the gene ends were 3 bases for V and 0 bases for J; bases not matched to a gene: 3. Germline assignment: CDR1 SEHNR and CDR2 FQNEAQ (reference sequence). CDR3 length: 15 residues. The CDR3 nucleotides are TGTGCCAGCAGCTTGCAGGGGGCTATGAACACTGAAGCTTTCTTT. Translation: CASSLQGAMNTEAFF. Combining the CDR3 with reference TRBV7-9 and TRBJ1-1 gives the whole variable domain DTGVSQNPRHKITKRGQNVTFRCDPISEHNRLYWYRQTLGQGPEFLTYFQNEAQLEKSRLLSDRFSAERPKGSFSTLEIQRTEQGDSAMYLCASSLQGAMNTEAFFGQGTRLTVV.

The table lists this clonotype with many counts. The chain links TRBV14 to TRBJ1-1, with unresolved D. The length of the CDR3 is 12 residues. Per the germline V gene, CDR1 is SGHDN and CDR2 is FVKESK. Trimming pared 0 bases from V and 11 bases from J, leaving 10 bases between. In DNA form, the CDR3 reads TGTGCCAGCAGCCAAGATTGGACTCGGGCTTTCTTT. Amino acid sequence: CASSQDWTRAFF.

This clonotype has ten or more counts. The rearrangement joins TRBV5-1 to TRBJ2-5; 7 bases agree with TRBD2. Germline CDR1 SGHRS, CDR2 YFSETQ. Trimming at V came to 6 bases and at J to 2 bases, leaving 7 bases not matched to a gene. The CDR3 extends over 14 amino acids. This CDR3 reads CASTPGRVQETQYF. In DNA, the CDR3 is TGCGCCAGCACCCCGGGGAGGGTTCAAGAGACCCAGTACTTC. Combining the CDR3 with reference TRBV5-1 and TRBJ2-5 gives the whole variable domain KAGVTQTPRYLIKTRGQQVTLSCSPISGHRSVSWYQQTPGQGLQFLFEYFSETQRNKGNFPGRFSGRQFSNSRSEMNVSTLELGDSALYLCASTPGRVQETQYFGPGTRLLVL.

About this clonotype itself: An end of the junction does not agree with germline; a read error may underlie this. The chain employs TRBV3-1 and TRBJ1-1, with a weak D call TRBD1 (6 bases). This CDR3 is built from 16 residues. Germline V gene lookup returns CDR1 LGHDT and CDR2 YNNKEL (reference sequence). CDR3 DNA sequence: TGTGCCAGTAGCCAAGCCGGGACACCGAGGAACACTGAAGCTTTCTTT. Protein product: CASSQAGTPRNTEAFF.

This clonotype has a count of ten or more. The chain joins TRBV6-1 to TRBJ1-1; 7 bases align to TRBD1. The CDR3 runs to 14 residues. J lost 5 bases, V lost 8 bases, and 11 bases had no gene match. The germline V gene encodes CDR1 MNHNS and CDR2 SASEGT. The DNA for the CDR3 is TGTGCCAGCGGACTAACCGGACAGGAGACTGAAGCTTTCTTT. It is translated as CASGLTGQETEAFF.

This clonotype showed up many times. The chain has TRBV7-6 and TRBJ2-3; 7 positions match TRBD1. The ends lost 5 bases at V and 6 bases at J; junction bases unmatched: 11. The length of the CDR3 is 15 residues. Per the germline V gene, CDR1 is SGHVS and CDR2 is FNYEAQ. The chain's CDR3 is CASSTRTGAMDTQYF. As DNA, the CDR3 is TGTGCCAGCAGCACCAGGACAGGTGCCATGGATACGCAGTATTTT.

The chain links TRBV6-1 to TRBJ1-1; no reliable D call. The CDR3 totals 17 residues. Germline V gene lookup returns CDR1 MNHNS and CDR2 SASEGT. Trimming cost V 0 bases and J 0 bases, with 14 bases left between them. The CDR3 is CASSEASGGEMNTEAFF. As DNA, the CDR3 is TGTGCCAGCAGTGAAGCGTCGGGTGGGGAAATGAACACTGAAGCTTTCTTT.

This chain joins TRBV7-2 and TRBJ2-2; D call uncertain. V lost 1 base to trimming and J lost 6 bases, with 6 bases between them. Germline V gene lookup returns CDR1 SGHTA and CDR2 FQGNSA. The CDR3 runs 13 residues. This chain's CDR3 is CASSLVLAGELFF. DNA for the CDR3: TGTGCCAGCAGCTTAGTGCTGGCCGGGGAGCTGTTTTTT.

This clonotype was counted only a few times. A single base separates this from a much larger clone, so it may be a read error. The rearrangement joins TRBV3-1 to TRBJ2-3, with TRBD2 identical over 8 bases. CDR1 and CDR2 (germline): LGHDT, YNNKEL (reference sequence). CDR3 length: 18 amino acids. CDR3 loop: CVSSQGRFSGAPTDTQYF. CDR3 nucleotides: TGTGTCAGCAGCCAGGGGAGATTTAGCGGGGCGCCCACAGATACGCAGTATTTT.

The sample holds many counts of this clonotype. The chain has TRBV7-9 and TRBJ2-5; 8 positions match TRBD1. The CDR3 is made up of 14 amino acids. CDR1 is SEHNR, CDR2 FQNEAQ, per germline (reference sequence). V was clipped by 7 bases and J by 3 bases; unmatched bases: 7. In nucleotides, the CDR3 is TGTGCCAGCATCCGGGGGACAGGCAAAGAGACCCAGTACTTC. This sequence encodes CASIRGTGKETQYF.

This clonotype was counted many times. The CDR3 loop is CSARLGGGNEQYF. The CDR3 bases are TGCAGTGCTAGGTTGGGAGGCGGGAACGAGCAGTACTTC. This chain uses TRBV20-1 with TRBJ2-7; the D gene is possibly TRBD2 (6 bases). The CDR3 consists of 13 residues. The V gene's germline CDR1 is DFQATT and CDR2 SNEGSKA (reference sequence). Trimming pared 3 bases from V and 5 bases from J, leaving 14 bases between.

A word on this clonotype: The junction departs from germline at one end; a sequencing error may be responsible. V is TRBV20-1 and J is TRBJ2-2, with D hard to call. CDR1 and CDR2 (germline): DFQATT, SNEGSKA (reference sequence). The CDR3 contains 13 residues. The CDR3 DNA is TGCTGTGCTAGAGACCGGGCTAGCGGGGAGCTGTTTTTT. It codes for CCARDRASGELFF.